This TCR beta chain was obtained from a study of Ad26.COV2.S vaccination and SARS-CoV-2 variants. Study overall: Once, or twice with 56 days between doses, Ad26.COV2.S was given intramuscularly.

TCRdb keeps only in-frame clones here, not all; method: immunoSEQ multiplex PCR. Among approximately 400,000 clones listed, about 88% were seen once. The V gene lost 2 bases and the J gene lost 3 bases, with 10 bases spanning the gap. Per the germline V gene, CDR1 is KGHDR and CDR2 is SFDVKD. CDR3 length: 14 amino acids. Study-wide results and caveats: People who got the vaccine or the placebo had similar non-spike TCR breadth. People given the vaccine had a wider spike-specific TCR breadth than placebo recipients did. Once vaccination had occurred, spike-specific CD8+ and CD4+ T cell responses reportedly showed substantial breadth.

A note on this clone: Its antigen remains unidentified.

The treatment was: about 20 received Ad26.COV2.S at low or high dose, single or two shots; 5 received placebo; per-sample allocation not given. Sample collection was performed on day 63 after the first vaccine or placebo injection. V is TRBV24-1 and J is TRBJ2-7; D might be TRBD1 (5 bases). This TCR came from a person aged 18 to 65 who received the Ad26.COV2.S COVID-19 vaccine or a placebo. Sequenced material: peripheral blood, taken in a trial of Ad26.COV2.S vaccine versus placebo. CDR3 in DNA: TGTGCCACCAGTGATTCAGGCAGGGACTACGAGCAGTACTTC. It specifies CATSDSGRDYEQYF.